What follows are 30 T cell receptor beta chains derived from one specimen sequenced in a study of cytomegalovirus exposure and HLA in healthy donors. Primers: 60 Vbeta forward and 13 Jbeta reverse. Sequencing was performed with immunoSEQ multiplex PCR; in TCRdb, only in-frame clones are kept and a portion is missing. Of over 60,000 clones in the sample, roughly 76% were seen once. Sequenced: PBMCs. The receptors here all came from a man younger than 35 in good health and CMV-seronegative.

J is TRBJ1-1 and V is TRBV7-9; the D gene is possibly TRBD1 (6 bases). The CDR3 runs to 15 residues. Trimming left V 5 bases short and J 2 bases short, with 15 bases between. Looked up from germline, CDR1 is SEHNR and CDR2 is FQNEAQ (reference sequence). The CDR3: CASSPVGRGNTEAFF. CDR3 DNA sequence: TGTGCCAGCAGCCCGGTCGGCAGGGGAAACACTGAAGCTTTCTTT. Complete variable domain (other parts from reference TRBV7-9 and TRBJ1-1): DTGVSQNPRHKITKRGQNVTFRCDPISEHNRLYWYRQTLGQGPEFLTYFQNEAQLEKSRLLSDRFSAERPKGSFSTLEIQRTEQGDSAMYLCASSPVGRGNTEAFFGQGTRLTVV.

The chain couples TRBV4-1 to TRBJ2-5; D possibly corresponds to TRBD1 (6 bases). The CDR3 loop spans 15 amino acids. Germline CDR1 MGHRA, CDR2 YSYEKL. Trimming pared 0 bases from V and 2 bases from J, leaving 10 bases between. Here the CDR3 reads CASSQEGAVQETQYF. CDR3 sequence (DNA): TGCGCCAGCAGCCAAGAGGGGGCAGTTCAAGAGACCCAGTACTTC.

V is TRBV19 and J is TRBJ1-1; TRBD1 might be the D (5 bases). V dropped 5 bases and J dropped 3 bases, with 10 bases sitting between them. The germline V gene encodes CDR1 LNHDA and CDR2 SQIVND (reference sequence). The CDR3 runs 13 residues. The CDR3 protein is CASSSTADTEAFF. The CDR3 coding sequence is TGTGCCAGTAGTTCGACAGCAGACACTGAAGCTTTCTTT.

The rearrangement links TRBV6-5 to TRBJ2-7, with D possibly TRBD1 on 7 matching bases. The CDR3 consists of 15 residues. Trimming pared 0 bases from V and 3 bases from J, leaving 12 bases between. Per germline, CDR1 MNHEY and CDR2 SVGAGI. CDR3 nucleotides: TGTGCCAGCAGTTACTCCAGGGGGGCATACTACGAGCAGTACTTC. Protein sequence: CASSYSRGAYYEQYF.

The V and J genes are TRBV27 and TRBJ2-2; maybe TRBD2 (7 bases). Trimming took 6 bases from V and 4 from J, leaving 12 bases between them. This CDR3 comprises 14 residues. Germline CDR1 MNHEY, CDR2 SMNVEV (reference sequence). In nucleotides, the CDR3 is TGTGCCAGCAGCGGGGGGCGTCGCACCGGGGAGCTGTTTTTT. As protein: CASSGGRRTGELFF.

CDR3 DNA: TGTGCCAGCAGCTTTAGGACAGGGGACCACAATGAGCAGTTCTTC. Translation: CASSFRTGDHNEQFF. The genes are TRBV11-2 and TRBJ2-1; TRBD1 matches 9 bases. The CDR3 extends over 15 amino acids. J gave up 5 bases and V 3 bases, and 5 bases lay outside the gene matches. CDR1 SGHAT and CDR2 FQNNGV come from the germline V gene. Full variable domain (outside the CDR3, taken from reference TRBV11-2 and TRBJ2-1): EAGVAQSPRYKIIEKRQSVAFWCNPISGHATLYWYQQILGQGPKLLIQFQNNGVVDDSQLPKDRFSAERLKGVDSTLKIQPAKLEDSAVYLCASSFRTGDHNEQFFGPGTRLTVL.

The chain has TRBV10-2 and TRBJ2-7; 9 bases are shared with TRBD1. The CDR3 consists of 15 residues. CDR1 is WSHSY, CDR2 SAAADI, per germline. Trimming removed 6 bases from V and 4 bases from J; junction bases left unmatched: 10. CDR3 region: CASRGPGQGPYEQYF. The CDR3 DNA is TGCGCCAGCAGGGGGCCGGGACAGGGACCTTACGAGCAGTACTTC.

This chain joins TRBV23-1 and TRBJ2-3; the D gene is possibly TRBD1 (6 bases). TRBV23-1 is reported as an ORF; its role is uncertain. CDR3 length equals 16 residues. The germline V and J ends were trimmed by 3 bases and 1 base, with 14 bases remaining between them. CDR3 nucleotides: TGCGCCAGCAGTCATTGGAACAGGGCCCGCACAGATACGCAGTATTTT. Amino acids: CASSHWNRARTDTQYF.

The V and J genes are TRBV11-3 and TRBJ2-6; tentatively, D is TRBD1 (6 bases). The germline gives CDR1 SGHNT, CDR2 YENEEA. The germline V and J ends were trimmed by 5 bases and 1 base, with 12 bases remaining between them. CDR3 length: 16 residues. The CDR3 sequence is CASSRNRASGANVLTF. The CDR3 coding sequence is TGTGCCAGCAGCCGTAACAGGGCATCTGGGGCCAACGTCCTGACTTTC.

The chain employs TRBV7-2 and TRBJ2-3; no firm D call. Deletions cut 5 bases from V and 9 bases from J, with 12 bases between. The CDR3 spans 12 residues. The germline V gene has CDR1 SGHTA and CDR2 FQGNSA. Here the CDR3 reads CASSPPLPTQYF. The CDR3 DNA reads TGTGCCAGCAGCCCACCACTGCCGACGCAGTATTTT.

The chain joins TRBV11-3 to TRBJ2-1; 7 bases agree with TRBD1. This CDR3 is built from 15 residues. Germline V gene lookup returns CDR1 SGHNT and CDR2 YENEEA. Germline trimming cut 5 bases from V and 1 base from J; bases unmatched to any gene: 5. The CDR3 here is CASSQGVRSYNEQFF. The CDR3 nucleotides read TGTGCCAGCAGCCAGGGGGTCCGATCCTACAATGAGCAGTTCTTC.

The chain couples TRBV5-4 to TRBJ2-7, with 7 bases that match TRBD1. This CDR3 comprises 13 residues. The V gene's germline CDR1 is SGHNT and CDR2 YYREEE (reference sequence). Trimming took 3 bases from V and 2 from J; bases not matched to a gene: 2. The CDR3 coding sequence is TGTGCCAGCAGCTCGGGACAGACCTACGAGCAGTACTTC. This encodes CASSSGQTYEQYF.

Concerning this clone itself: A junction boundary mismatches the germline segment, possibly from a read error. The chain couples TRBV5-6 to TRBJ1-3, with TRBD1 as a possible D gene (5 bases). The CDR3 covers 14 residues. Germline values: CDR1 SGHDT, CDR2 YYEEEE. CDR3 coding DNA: TGTGCCAGCAGCTTCGGCAGGGCTGGAAACATCATATATTTT. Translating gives CASSFGRAGNIIYF.

The chain's CDR3 is CASSYAGQGNNEQFF. Written as DNA, the CDR3 is TGTGCCAGCAGTTACGCGGGACAGGGGAACAATGAGCAGTTCTTC. The V call is TRBV6-6, the J call TRBJ2-1, with 10 bases matching TRBD1. Trimming removed 2 bases from V and 5 bases from J; junction bases left unmatched: 3. Germline CDR1 and CDR2: MNHNY and SVGAGI (reference sequence). This CDR3 is built from 15 residues.

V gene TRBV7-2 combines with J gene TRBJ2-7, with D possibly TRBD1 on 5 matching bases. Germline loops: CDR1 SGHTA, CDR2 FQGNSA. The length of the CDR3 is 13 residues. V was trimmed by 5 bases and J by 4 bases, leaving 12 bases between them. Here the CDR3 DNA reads TGTGCCAGCAGCCGATGGAAGGGGTACGAGCAGTACTTC. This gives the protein CASSRWKGYEQYF.

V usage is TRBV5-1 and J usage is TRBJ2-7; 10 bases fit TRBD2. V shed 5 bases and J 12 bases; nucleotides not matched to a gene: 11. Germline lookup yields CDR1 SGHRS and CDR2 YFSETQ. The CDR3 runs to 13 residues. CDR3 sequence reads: CASSRDSGGVRYV. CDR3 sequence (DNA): TGCGCCAGCAGTCGGGACAGCGGGGGGGTCCGGTACGTC.

As DNA, the CDR3 is TGTGCCAGCAGTATAGGGGGACAGGGTTTTGCTGAAGCTTTCTTT. Protein: CASSIGGQGFAEAFF. This rearrangement joins TRBV28 to TRBJ1-1, with TRBD1 matching over 9 bases. CDR1 is MDHEN, CDR2 SYDVKM, per germline. V gave up 5 bases and J gave up 6 bases; unmatched junction bases: 10. The CDR3 sequence is 15 residues long.

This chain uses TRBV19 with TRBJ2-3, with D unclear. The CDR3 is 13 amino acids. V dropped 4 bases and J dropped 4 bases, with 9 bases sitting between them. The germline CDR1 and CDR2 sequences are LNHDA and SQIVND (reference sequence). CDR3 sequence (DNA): TGTGCCAGTAGTAACCTTCCGGCAGATACGCAGTATTTT. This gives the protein CASSNLPADTQYF.

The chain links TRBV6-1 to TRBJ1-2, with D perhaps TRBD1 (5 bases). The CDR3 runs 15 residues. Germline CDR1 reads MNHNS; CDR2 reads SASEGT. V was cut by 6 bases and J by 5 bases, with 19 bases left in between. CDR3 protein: CASRTGTGGVYGYTF. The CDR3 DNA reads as TGTGCCAGCAGAACCGGGACTGGGGGGGTTTATGGCTACACCTTC.

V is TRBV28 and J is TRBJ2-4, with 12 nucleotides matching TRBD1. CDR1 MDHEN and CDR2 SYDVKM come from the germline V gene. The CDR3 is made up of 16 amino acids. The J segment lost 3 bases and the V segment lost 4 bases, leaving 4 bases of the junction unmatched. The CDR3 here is CASSSGTGGGKNIQYF. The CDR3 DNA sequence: TGTGCCAGCAGTTCTGGGACAGGGGGCGGCAAAAACATTCAGTACTTC. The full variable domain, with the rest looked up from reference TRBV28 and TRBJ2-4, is DVKVTQSSRYLVKRTGEKVFLECVQDMDHENMFWYRQDPGLGLRLIYFSYDVKMKEKGDIPEGYSVSREKKERFSLILESASTNQTSMYLCASSSGTGGGKNIQYFGAGTRLSVL.

The CDR3 bases are TGCAGCGTTCAGGGGGCCCAAGAGACCCAGTACTTC. Its protein is CSVQGAQETQYF. This chain connects TRBV29-1 to TRBJ2-5; 8 bases are shared with TRBD1. The CDR3 totals 12 residues. CDR1 SQVTM and CDR2 ANQGSEA come from the germline V gene. The V and J ends lost 5 bases and 1 base, in that order; junction bases with no gene match: 0.

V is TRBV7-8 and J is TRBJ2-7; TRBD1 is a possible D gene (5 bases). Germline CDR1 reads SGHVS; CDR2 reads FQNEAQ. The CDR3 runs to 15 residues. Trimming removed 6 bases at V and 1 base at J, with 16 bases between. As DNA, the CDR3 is TGTGCCAGCAGGCTCAGGGTAGATGGTTCCTACGAGCAGTACTTC. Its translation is CASRLRVDGSYEQYF.

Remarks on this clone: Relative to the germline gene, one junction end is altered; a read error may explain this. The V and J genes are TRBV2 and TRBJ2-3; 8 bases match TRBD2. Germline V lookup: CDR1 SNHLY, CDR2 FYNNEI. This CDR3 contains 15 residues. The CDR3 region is CACSEGGGSMDTQYF. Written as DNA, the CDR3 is TGTGCCTGCAGTGAGGGCGGGGGGTCTATGGATACGCAGTATTTT.

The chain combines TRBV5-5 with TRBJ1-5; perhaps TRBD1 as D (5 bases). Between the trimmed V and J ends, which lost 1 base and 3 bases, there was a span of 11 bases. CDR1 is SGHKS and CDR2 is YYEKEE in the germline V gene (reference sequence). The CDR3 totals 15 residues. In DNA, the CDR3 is TGTGCCAGCAGCTTGCGCGACAGACTCAATCAGCCCCAGCATTTT. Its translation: CASSLRDRLNQPQHF.

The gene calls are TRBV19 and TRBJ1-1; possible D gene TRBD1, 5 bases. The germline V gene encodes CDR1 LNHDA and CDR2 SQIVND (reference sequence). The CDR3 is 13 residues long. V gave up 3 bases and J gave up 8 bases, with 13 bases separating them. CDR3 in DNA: TGTGCCAGTAGTATGAGGGGCCGGGGGGAAGCTTTCTTT. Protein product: CASSMRGRGEAFF.

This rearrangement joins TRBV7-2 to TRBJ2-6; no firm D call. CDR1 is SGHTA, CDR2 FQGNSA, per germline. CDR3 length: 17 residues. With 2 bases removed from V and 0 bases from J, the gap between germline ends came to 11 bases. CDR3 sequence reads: CASSLFGVGSGANVLTF. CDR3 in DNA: TGTGCCAGCAGCTTATTCGGTGTTGGCTCTGGGGCCAACGTCCTGACTTTC.

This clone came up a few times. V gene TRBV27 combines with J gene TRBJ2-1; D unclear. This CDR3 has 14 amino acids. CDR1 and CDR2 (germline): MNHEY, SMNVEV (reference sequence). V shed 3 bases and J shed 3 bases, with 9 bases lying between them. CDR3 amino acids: CASSLAAVYNEQFF. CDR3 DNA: TGTGCCAGCAGTTTGGCGGCAGTCTACAATGAGCAGTTCTTC.

In nucleotides, the CDR3 is TGTGCCAGCAGCTTCGGGGGGACAGGGCTCACAGATACGCAGTATTTT. It is translated as CASSFGGTGLTDTQYF. This chain connects TRBV11-3 to TRBJ2-3, with 9 positions matching TRBD1. CDR3 length: 16 residues. The V gene end was trimmed by 3 bases and the J gene end by 2 bases; junction bases not matched to a gene: 6. Germline CDR1 reads SGHNT; CDR2 reads YENEEA.

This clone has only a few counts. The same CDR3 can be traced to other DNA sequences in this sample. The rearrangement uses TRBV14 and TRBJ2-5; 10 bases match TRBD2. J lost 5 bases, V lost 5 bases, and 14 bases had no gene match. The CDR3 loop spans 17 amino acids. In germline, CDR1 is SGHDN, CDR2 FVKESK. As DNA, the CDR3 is TGTGCCAGCAGCTCCGGAGGAGCGGGGGGGCTGGAGGAGACCCAGTACTTC. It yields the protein CASSSGGAGGLEETQYF.

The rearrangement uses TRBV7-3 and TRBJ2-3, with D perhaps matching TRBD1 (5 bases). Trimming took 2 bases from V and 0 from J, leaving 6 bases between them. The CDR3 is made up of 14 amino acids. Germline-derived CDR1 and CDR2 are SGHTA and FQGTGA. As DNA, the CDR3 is TGTGCCAGCAGCTTAGGACATAGCACAGATACGCAGTATTTT. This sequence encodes CASSLGHSTDTQYF.